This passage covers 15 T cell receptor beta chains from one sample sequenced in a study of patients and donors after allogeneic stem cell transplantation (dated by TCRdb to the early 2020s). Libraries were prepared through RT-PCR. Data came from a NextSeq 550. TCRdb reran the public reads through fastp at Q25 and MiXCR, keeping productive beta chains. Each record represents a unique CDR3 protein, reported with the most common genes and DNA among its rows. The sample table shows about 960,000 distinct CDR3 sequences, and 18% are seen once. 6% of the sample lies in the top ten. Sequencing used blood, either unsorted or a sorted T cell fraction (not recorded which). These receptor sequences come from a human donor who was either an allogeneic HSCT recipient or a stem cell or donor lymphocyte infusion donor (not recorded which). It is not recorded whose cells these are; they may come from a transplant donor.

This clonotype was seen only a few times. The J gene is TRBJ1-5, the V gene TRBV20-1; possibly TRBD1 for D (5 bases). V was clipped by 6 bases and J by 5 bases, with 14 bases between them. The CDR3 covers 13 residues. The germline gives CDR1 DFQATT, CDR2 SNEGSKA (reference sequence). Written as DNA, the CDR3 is TGCAGTGCCGCGGGGCGCTCCCATCAGCCCCAGCATTTT. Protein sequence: CSAAGRSHQPQHF.

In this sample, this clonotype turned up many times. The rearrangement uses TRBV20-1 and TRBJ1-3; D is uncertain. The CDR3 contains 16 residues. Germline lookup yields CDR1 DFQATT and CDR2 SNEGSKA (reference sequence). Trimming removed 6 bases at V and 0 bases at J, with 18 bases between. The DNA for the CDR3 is TGCAGTGCCGCTTCTCTACTCTTAAACTCTGGAAACACCATATATTTT. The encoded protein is CSAASLLLNSGNTIYF.

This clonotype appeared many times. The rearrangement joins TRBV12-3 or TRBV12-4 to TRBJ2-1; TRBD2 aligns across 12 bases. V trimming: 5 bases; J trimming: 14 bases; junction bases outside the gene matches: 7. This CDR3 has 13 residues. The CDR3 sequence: CASSPSGGASEFF. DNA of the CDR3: TGTGCCAGCAGTCCTAGCGGGGGGGCTTCGGAGTTCTTC.

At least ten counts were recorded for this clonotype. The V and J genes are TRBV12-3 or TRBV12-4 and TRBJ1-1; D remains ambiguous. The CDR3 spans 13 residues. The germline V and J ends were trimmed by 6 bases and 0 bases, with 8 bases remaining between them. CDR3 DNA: TGTGCCAGCAGCTTAAGTTTGAACACTGAAGCTTTCTTT. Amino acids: CASSLSLNTEAFF.

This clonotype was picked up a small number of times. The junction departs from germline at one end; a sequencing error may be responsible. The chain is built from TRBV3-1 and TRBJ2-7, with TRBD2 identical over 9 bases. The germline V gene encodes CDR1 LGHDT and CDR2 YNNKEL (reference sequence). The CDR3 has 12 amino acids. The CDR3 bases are TGTGCCAGCAGCCAAGGACTAGCGGACCACCACTTC. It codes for CASSQGLADHHF.

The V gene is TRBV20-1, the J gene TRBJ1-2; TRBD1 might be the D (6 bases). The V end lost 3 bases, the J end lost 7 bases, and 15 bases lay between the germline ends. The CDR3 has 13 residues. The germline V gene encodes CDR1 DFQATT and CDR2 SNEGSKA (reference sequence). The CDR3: CSARPGGQAGYTF. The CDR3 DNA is TGCAGTGCTAGGCCCGGGGGGCAAGCTGGCTACACCTTC.

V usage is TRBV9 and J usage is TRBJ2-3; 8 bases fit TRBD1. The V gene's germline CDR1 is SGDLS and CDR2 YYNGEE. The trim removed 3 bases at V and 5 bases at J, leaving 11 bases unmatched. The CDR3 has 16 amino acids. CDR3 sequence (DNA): TGTGCCAGCAGCGCCCGGACAGGGAATAACCAAGATACGCAGTATTTT. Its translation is CASSARTGNNQDTQYF.

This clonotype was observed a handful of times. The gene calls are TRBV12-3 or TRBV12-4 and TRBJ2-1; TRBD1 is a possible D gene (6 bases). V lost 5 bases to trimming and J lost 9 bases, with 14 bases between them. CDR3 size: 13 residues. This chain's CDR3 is CASSPRQAGEQFF. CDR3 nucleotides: TGTGCCAGCAGTCCAAGACAGGCCGGTGAGCAGTTCTTC.

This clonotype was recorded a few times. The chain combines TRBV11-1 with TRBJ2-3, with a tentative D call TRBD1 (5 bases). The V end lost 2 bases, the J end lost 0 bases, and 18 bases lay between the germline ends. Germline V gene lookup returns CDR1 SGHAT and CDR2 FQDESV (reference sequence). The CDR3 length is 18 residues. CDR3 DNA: TGTGCCAGCAGCTTACAGGGCCGCACTACAATTAGCACAGATACGCAGTATTTT. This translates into CASSLQGRTTISTDTQYF.

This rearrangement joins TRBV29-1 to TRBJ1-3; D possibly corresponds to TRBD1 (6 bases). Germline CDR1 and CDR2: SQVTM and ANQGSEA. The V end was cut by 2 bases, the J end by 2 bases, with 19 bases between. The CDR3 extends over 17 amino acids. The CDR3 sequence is CSVEFLIRGGAGNTIYF. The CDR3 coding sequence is TGCAGCGTTGAATTTCTGATCAGGGGAGGCGCTGGAAACACCATATATTTT.

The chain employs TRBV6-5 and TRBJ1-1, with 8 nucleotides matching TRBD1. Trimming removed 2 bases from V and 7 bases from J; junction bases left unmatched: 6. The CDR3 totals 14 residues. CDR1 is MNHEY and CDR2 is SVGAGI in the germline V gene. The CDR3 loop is CASSYQGAIFEAFF. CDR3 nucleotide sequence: TGTGCCAGCAGTTACCAGGGGGCGATCTTTGAAGCTTTCTTT.

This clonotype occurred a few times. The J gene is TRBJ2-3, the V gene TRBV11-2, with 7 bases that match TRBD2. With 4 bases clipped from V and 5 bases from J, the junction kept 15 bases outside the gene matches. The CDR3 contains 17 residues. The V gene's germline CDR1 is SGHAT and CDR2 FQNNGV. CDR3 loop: CASSSPLLRERGDTQYF. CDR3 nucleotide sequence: TGTGCCAGCAGCTCCCCCCTCCTTAGGGAGCGGGGAGATACGCAGTATTTT. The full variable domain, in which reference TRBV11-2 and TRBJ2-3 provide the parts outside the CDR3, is EAGVAQSPRYKIIEKRQSVAFWCNPISGHATLYWYQQILGQGPKLLIQFQNNGVVDDSQLPKDRFSAERLKGVDSTLKIQPAKLEDSAVYLCASSSPLLRERGDTQYFGPGTRLTVL.

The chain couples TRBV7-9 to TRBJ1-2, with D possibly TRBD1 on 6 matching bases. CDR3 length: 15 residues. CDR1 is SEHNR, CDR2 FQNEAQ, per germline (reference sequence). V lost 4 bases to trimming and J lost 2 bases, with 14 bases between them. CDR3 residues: CASSSTTGRNYGYTF. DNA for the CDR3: TGTGCCAGCAGCTCGACAACAGGGAGGAACTATGGCTACACCTTC. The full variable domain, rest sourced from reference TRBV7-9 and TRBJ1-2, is DTGVSQNPRHKITKRGQNVTFRCDPISEHNRLYWYRQTLGQGPEFLTYFQNEAQLEKSRLLSDRFSAERPKGSFSTLEIQRTEQGDSAMYLCASSSTTGRNYGYTFGSGTRLTVV.

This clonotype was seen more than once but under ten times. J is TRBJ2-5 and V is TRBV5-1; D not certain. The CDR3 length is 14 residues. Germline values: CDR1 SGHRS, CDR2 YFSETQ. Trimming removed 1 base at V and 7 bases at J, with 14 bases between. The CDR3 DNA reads TGCGCCAGCAGCTTGACGGTTTGGTTCGGGACCCAGTACTTC. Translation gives CASSLTVWFGTQYF.

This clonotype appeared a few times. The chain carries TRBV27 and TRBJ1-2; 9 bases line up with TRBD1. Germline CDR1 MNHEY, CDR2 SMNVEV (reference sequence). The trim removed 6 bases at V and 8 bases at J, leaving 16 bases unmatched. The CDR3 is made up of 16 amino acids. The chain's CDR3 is CASRPLGTGLDEGYTF. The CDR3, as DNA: TGTGCCAGCAGGCCCCTTGGGACAGGGCTCGATGAAGGCTACACCTTC.